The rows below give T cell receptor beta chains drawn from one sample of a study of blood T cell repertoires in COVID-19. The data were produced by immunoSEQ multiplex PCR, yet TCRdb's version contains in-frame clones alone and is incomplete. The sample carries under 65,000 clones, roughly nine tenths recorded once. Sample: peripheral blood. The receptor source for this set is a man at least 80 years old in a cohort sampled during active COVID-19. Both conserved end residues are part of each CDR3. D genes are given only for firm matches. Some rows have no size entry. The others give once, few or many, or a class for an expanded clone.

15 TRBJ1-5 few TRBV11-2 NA TGTGCCAGCAGCCCAAGTGGGGGGGCCAATCAGCCCCAGCATTTT CASSPSGGANQPQHF
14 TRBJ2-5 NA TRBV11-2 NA TGTGCCAGCAGCCTGGACAGAGTACAAGAGACCCAGTACTTC CASSLDRVQETQYF
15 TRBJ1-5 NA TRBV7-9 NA TGTGCCAGCAGCTCCAGTGGCAGGGGAAATCAGCCCCAGCATTTT CASSSSGRGNQPQHF
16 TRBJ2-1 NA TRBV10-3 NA TGTGCCACCAAACCCTCGACAGGAGCTGAGAGCAATGAGCAGTTCTTC CATKPSTGAESNEQFF
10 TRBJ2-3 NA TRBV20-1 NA TGCAGTCCACGCGAGAATACGCAGTATTTT CSPRENTQYF
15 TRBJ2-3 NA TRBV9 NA TGTGCCAGCAGCGTAAGGGGGACCATCACAGATACGCAGTATTTT CASSVRGTITDTQYF
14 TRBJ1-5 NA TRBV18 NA TGTGCCAGCTCATTTGAAAGGGGTGATCAGCCCCAGCATTTT CASSFERGDQPQHF
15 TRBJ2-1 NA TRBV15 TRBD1 TGTGCCACCAGCCGGGACAGGGGCTCCTACAATGAGCAGTTCTTC CATSRDRGSYNEQFF
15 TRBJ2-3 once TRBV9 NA TGTGCCAGCAGCGACAGATCCGGGACAAACAAGGCCCCGTATTTT CASSDRSGTNKAPYF
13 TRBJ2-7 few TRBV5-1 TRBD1 TGCGCCAGCAGCTTGGCAGGGGGCGACGAGCAGTACTTC CASSLAGGDEQYF
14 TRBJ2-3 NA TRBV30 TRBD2 TGTGCCTGGACGTCTAGCGGGGGGCGATATACGCAGTATTTT CAWTSSGGRYTQYF
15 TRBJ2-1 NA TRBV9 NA TGTGCCAGCAGTCTCGCGGACATCTCCTACAATGAGCAGTTCTTC CASSLADISYNEQFF
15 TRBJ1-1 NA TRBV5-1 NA TGCGCCAGCAGCTTGGCCGTGGGGGGTAGGACTGAAGCTTTCTTT CASSLAVGGRTEAFF
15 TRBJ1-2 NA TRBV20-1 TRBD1 TGCAGTGCTAGTACAGGGGGTCGGGGTAACTATGGCTACACCTTC CSASTGGRGNYGYTF
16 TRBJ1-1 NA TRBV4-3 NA TGCGCCAGCAGCCAAGACCAGGGTGGTAGGCACACTGAAGCTTTCTTT CASSQDQGGRHTEAFF
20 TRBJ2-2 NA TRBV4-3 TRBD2 TGCGCCAGCAGCCAGCGCGGACTAGCGGGGGAGGAGGAGAACACCGGGGAGCTGTTTTTT CASSQRGLAGEEENTGELFF
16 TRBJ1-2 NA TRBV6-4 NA TGTGCCAGCAGTGATTTGGTTTCAGGGGCTAACTATGGCTACACCTTC CASSDLVSGANYGYTF
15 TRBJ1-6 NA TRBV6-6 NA TGTGCCAGCAGCCTAAAGACAGCTACGAATTCACCCCTCCACTTT CASSLKTATNSPLHF
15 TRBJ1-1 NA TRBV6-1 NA TGTGCCAGCAGTGAAGGAATTGCAGGGGACACTGAAGCTTTCTTT CASSEGIAGDTEAFF
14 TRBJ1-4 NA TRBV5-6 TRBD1 TGTGCCAGCAGCCCGGGACAGGGGTTCGTGAAACTGTTTTTT CASSPGQGFVKLFF
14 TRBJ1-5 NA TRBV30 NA TGTGCCTGGAGTGGAGGGAATTTTGATCAGCCCCAGCATTTT CAWSGGNFDQPQHF
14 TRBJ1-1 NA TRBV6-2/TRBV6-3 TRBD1 TGTGCCAGCAGTCCAGACAGGGCTTACACTGAAGCTTTCTTT CASSPDRAYTEAFF
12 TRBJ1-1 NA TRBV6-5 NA TGTGCCAGCGGGCTGCTGAACACTGAAGCTTTCTTT CASGLLNTEAFF
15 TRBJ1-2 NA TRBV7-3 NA TGTGCCAGCAGCTTAGCGGGGGGTGCTAACTATGGCTACACCTTC CASSLAGGANYGYTF
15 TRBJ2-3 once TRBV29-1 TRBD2 TGCAGCGTTGGGCCGGGACTAGCGGTCACAGATACGCAGTATTTT CSVGPGLAVTDTQYF
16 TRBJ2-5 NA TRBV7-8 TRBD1 TGTGCCAGCAGCAACAACCTTGGACAGGGAAAAGAGACCCAGTACTTC CASSNNLGQGKETQYF
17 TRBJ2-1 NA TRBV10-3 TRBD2 TGTGCCATCGGGAAATTTAGCGGGGGGCTCTCCTACAATGAGCAGTTCTTC CAIGKFSGGLSYNEQFF
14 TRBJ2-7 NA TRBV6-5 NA TGTGCCAGCAGTTATCGGCTAGACTCCTACGAGCAGTACTTC CASSYRLDSYEQYF
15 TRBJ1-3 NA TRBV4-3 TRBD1 TGCGCCAGCAGCCCTACAGGGGGCGCGGGAAACACCATATATTTT CASSPTGGAGNTIYF
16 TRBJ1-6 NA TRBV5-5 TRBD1 TGTGCCAGCAGCCCTAAGACAGGGGGCGGCAATTCACCCCTCCACTTT CASSPKTGGGNSPLHF
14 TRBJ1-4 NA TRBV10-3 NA TGTGCCATCAGTGAGGAACAGAGAAATGAAAAACTGTTTTTT CAISEEQRNEKLFF
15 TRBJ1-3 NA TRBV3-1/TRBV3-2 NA TGTGCCAGCAGCCAAGCGGGGGGCCGTCTAAACACCATATATTTT CASSQAGGRLNTIYF
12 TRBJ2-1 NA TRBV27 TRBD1 TGTGCCAGCAGCACTACAGGGGGCGCCCCGTTCTTC CASSTTGGAPFF
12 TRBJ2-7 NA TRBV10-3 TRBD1 TGTGCCACTAGGGACAGGCCCCACGAGCAGTACTTC CATRDRPHEQYF
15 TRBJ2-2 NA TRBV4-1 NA TGCGCCAGCAGCCAAAACAGGATTAACACCGGGGAGCTGTTTTTT CASSQNRINTGELFF
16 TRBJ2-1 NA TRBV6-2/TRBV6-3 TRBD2 TGTGCCAGCAGTAAGGGACTAGCGGGAAAATACAATGAGCAGTTCTTC CASSKGLAGKYNEQFF
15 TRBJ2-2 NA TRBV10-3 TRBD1 TGTGCCACCCTCTCGGGGACAGGGGGAACCGGGGAGCTGTTTTTT CATLSGTGGTGELFF
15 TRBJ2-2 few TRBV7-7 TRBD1 TGTGCCAGCAGCCCGAGACAGGGGGCCATCGGGGAGCTGTTTTTT CASSPRQGAIGELFF
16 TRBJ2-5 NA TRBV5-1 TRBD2 TGCGCCAGCGGTAAATCCGGGACTAGCTCTGGGGAGACCCAGTACTTC CASGKSGTSSGETQYF
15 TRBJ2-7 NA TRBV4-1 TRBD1 TGCGCCAGCAGCCGAGGGACAGGGAACACCTACGAGCAGTACTTC CASSRGTGNTYEQYF
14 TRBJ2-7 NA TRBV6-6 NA TGTGCCAGCAGTTACGGCCACCCCGTCGACGAGCAGTACTTC CASSYGHPVDEQYF
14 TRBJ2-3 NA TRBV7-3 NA TGTGCCAGCAGCTTAAGTACTAGCACAGATACGCAGTATTTT CASSLSTSTDTQYF
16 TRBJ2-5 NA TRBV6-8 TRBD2 TGTGCCAGCAGCTTCCCGACTAGCGGGAGGGAGGTGACCCAGTACTTC CASSFPTSGREVTQYF
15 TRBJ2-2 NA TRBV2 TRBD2 TGTGCCAGCAGCTTAACGGGAGGTGGCCCCGGGGAGCTGTTTTTT CASSLTGGGPGELFF